The sequence of this TCR beta chain was determined in a study of technical replicates of blood from several donors. The CDR3 has 16 amino acids. Trimming at V came to 4 bases and at J to 0 bases, leaving 2 bases not matched to a gene. Germline-derived CDR1 and CDR2 are PRHDT and FYEKMQ (reference sequence). Repertoires were generated with immunoSEQ multiplex PCR, while TCRdb's copy carries only in-frame clones and drops some. The repertoire holds about 84,000 clones, with around 97% as singletons. This sequence originates from a human donor in good health. V gene TRBV13 combines with J gene TRBJ1-5; TRBD1 aligns across 11 bases. Specimen: T cells isolated from PBMCs. Here the CDR3 DNA reads TGTGCCAGCAGCTACGGGACAGGGGGTAGCAATCAGCCCCAGCATTTT. It codes for CASSYGTGGSNQPQHF.